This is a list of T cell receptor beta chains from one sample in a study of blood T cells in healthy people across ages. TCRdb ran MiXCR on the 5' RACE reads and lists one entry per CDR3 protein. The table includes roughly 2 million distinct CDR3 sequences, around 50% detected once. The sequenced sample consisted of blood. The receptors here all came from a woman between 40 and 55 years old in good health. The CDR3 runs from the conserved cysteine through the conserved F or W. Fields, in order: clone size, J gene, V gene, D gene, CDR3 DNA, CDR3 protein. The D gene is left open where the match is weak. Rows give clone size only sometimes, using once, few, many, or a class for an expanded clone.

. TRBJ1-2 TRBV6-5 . TGTGCCAGCAGTTACTCGTCGTCTGACTACACCTTC CASSYSSSDYTF
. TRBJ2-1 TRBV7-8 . TGTGCCAGCAGCCCCAAGGGCCCCGCGGGAAGGAATGAGCAGTTCTTC CASSPKGPAGRNEQFF
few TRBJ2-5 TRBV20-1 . TGCAGTGCTCCCGCAGATCAAGAGACCCAGTACTTC CSAPADQETQYF
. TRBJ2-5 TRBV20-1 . TGCAGTGCCCCCCAAAACAGGGCGGAGACCCAGTACTTC CSAPQNRAETQYF
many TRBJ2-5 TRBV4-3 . TGCGCCAGCAGCCAAGGGGTCCCGGGTAGCGGACAAGAGACCCAGTACTTC CASSQGVPGSGQETQYF
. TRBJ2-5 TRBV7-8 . TGTGCCAGCAGCTTATTCAGGGACCAAGAGACCCAGTACTTC CASSLFRDQETQYF
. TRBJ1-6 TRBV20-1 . TGCAGTGCTAGGAGACAGGATCGTAATTCACCCCTCCACTTT CSARRQDRNSPLHF
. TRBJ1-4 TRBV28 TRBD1 TGTGCCAGCAGTTCCGGGACAGTCCTATTTGGGGGTGAAAAACTGTTTTTT CASSSGTVLFGGEKLFF
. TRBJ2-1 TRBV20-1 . TGCAGTGCCTTAATAGGAGCTCCTTACAATGAGCAGTTCTTC CSALIGAPYNEQFF
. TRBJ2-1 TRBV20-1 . TGCAGTGCTAGAGTTGGGCAGTTCTTC CSARVGQFF
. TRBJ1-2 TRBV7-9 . TGTGCCAGCAGCTTAGCACTCCGGGATGGTGGCTACACCTTC CASSLALRDGGYTF
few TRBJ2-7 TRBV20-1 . TGCAGTGCTTTTAGCGGGACAGTCTACGAGCAGTACTTC CSAFSGTVYEQYF
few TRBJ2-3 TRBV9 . TGTGCCACCGAGGAGGATACGCAGTATTTT CATEEDTQYF
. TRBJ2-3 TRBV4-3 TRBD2 TGCGCCAGCAGCCAACCCTTAAGAGCGGGGGGGAGCACAGATACGCAGTATTTT CASSQPLRAGGSTDTQYF
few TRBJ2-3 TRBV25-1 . TGTGCCAGCAGTCCTACCCTCAGGGGTTCGGGCACAGATACGCAGTATTTT CASSPTLRGSGTDTQYF
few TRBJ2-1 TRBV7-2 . TGTGCCAGCAGCTTAGCGGGGGTGGGGATTGGGGAGCAGTTCTTC CASSLAGVGIGEQFF
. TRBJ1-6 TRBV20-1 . TGCAGTGCTAGAGATCAGCAACATTCACCCCTCCACTTT CSARDQQHSPLHF
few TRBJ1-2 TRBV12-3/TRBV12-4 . TGTGCCAGCACTGGACCCTATGGCTACACCTTC CASTGPYGYTF
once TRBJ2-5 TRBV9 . TGTGCCAGCAGTGTCGGGGGGCGTACTATTAACCAAGAGACCCAGTACTTC CASSVGGRTINQETQYF
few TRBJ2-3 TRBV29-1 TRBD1 TGCAGCGTTGACCGACAGGGGAGAACAGCCACAGATACGCAGTATTTT CSVDRQGRTATDTQYF
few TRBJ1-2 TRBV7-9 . TGTGCCAGCACCTTCGGCACTGGCTACACCTTC CASTFGTGYTF
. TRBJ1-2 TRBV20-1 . TGCAGTGCCCCCGAGGCTACCTCTAACTATGGCTACACCTTC CSAPEATSNYGYTF
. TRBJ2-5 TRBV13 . TGTGCCAGCAGGGGGCAGGGGCAAGGAGAGACCCAGTACTTC CASRGQGQGETQYF
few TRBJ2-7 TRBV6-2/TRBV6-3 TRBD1 TGTGCCAGCCTGGGACAGGGGGCTTCCTACGAGCAGTACTTC CASLGQGASYEQYF
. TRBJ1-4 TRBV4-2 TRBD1 TGTGCCAGCAGCCAAGAGCCGGGACAGAGTAATGAAAAACTGTTTTTT CASSQEPGQSNEKLFF
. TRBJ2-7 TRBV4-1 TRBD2 TGCGCCAGCAGCCAATTCGGGACTAGCCGAAGCGAGCAGTACTTC CASSQFGTSRSEQYF
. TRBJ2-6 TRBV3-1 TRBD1 TGTGCCAGCAGCCAAGATCCTCCGGGACAGGGAGTATCTGGGGCCAACGTCCTGACTTTC CASSQDPPGQGVSGANVLTF
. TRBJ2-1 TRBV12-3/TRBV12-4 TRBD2 TGTGCCAGCAGGGAAGCGGGAGTTATTAGTAATGAGCAGTTCTTC CASREAGVISNEQFF
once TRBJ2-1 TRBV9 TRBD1 TGTGCCAGCAGCGACAGGGACAGGGGGTACGATGAGCAGTTCTTC CASSDRDRGYDEQFF
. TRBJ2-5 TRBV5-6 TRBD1 TGTGCCAGCAGCTGGATCGGACAGGGCGAGACCCAGTACTTC CASSWIGQGETQYF
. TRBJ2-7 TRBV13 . TGTGCCAGCAGCTTAGCACTGGGGGCGAAAAATGAGCAGTACTTC CASSLALGAKNEQYF
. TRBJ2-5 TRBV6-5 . TGTGCCAGCAGTTACTCGAGTCAGGGGCGGACCCAGTACTTC CASSYSSQGRTQYF
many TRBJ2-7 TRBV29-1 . TGCAGCGTTGATTTAGGGGGGTCAGTCTACGAGCAGTACTTC CSVDLGGSVYEQYF
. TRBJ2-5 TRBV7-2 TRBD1 TGTGCCAGCAGCTTAAATCGGTTAGTCAGGGGGAGGTACTTC CASSLNRLVRGRYF
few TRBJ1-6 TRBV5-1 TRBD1 TGCGCCAGCAGCCGGGAAGGGGGCGATAATTCACCCCTCCACTTT CASSREGGDNSPLHF
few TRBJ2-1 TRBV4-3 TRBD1 TGCGCCAGCAGCCAAGAGGGGACAGGGGGCAGTGAGCAGTTCTTC CASSQEGTGGSEQFF
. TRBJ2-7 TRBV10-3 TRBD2 TGTGCCACCGCACAGACTAGCGGGGTAGACCTCGGGACCTACGAGCAGTACTTC CATAQTSGVDLGTYEQYF
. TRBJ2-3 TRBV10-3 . TGTGCCATCAGTAAGTCCCCGGAAGATACGCAGTATTTT CAISKSPEDTQYF
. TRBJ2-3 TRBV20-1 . TGCAGTGCTAGAGATGGGCAGGGATTTACAGATACGCAGTATTTT CSARDGQGFTDTQYF
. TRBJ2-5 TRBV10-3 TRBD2 TGTGCCATCAGGGAAAAGCGGGGGGGATGGCAAGAGACCCAGTACTTC CAIREKRGGWQETQYF
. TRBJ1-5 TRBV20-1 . TGCAGTGCTAGGCGCAGGGCTGCGAATCAGCCCCAGCATTTT CSARRRAANQPQHF
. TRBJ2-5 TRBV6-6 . TGTGCCAGCACTTCTCCCAGGGGTAACCAAGAGACCCAGTACTTC CASTSPRGNQETQYF
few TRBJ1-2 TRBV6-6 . TGTGCCAGCAGTACCCCTATACGGGACCATGGCTACACCTTC CASSTPIRDHGYTF
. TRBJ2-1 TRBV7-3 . TGTGCCAGCAGCTCCATGGGAAAGGATGAGCAGTTCTTC CASSSMGKDEQFF
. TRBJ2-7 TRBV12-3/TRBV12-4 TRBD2 TGTGCCAGCAGTTGGGAGGGGCGGACCTCCTACGAGCAGTACTTC CASSWEGRTSYEQYF
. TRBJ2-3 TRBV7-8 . TGCGCCAGCAGCCAAGTCAGGGCCCCAGATACGCAGTATTTT CASSQVRAPDTQYF
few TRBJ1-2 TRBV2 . TGTGCCAGCAGTGAAAGGGGGGATGGCTACACCTTC CASSERGDGYTF
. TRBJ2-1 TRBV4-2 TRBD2 TGTGCCAGCACTCCAAGCGGGGGTTTCTACAATGAGCAGTTCTTC CASTPSGGFYNEQFF
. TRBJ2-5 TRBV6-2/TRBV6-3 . TGTGCCAGCAATTCTGTCCAGGGTGAAGAGACCCAGTACTTC CASNSVQGEETQYF
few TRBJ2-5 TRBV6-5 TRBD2 TGTGCCAGCAGTCGGACTAGCTGGTTGGAGACCCAGTACTTC CASSRTSWLETQYF
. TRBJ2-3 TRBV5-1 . TGCGCCAGCAGCGGTATTATCACAGATACGCAGTATTTT CASSGIITDTQYF
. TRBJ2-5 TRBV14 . TGTGCCAGCAGCCAGGAGGGACGTACCGGGGAGACCCAGTACTTC CASSQEGRTGETQYF
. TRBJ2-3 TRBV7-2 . TGTGCCAGCAGCTTACAAATTCGCACAGATACGCAGTATTTT CASSLQIRTDTQYF